Listed below are T cell receptor beta chains from one sample, sequenced in a study of PD-L1 blockade in urothelial cancer. Sequenced by immunoSEQ multiplex PCR; TCRdb stores in-frame clones only, minus some. The sample lists 70,000 to 90,000 clones, about 84% occurring once. The sample here was PBMCs, taken around atezolizumab (anti-PD-L1) treatment. The source is a man aged 60 to 75 with urothelial cancer. Both conserved end residues are part of each CDR3. D genes are given only for firm matches. Not every row has a clone size; where given, it reads once, few, many or a size class.

v_gene: TRBV5-4
abundance: NA
d_gene: NA
j_gene: TRBJ1-1
CDR3nt: TGTGCCAGCAGCTTGGGCAGGGGCACTGAAGCTTTCTTT
CDR3aa: CASSLGRGTEAFF

v_gene: TRBV9
abundance: once
d_gene: NA
j_gene: TRBJ1-3
CDR3nt: TGTGCCAGCAGCGAAACCGCCCATCAGGGAAACACCATATATTTT
CDR3aa: CASSETAHQGNTIYF

v_gene: TRBV6-5
abundance: once
d_gene: TRBD1
j_gene: TRBJ2-5
CDR3nt: TGTGCCAGCAGTTACTCTGGGACAGGGCTGACGGAGACCCAGTACTTC
CDR3aa: CASSYSGTGLTETQYF

v_gene: TRBV20-1
abundance: NA
d_gene: NA
j_gene: TRBJ2-1
CDR3nt: TGCAGTGCTAGTAGCGGCCGTGAGCAGTTCTTC
CDR3aa: CSASSGREQFF

v_gene: TRBV27
abundance: few
d_gene: TRBD2
j_gene: TRBJ2-7
CDR3nt: TGTGCCAGCAGGCGGGGGATCGAGCAGTACTTC
CDR3aa: CASRRGIEQYF

v_gene: TRBV4-3
abundance: NA
d_gene: TRBD2
j_gene: TRBJ2-2
CDR3nt: TGCGCCAGCAGCCAAGAACGGGGACTAAACACCGGGGAGCTGTTTTTT
CDR3aa: CASSQERGLNTGELFF

v_gene: TRBV7-2
abundance: NA
d_gene: NA
j_gene: TRBJ2-2
CDR3nt: TGTGCCAGCAGCGGGGGGGGCGGGAAGAACACCGGGGAGCTGTTTTTT
CDR3aa: CASSGGGGKNTGELFF

v_gene: TRBV19
abundance: NA
d_gene: TRBD1
j_gene: TRBJ1-6
CDR3nt: TGTGCCAGTAAAGGAGGACAGGGGGACTTCATTTCACCCCTCCACTTT
CDR3aa: CASKGGQGDFISPLHF

v_gene: TRBV7-6
abundance: NA
d_gene: TRBD1
j_gene: TRBJ2-2
CDR3nt: TGTGCCAGCACCTTTCTCCGGGACAGGGGGGCCGGGGAGCTGTTTTTT
CDR3aa: CASTFLRDRGAGELFF

v_gene: TRBV5-8
abundance: NA
d_gene: TRBD1
j_gene: TRBJ1-3
CDR3nt: TGTGCCAGCAGCTGGGGACAGGGTTGGGGCCAAGCTGGAAACACCATATATTTT
CDR3aa: CASSWGQGWGQAGNTIYF

v_gene: TRBV6-1
abundance: NA
d_gene: TRBD1
j_gene: TRBJ2-7
CDR3nt: TGTGCCAGCAGGCGGGGCCGGGACAGGGACTACGAGCAGTACTTC
CDR3aa: CASRRGRDRDYEQYF

v_gene: TRBV28
abundance: NA
d_gene: NA
j_gene: TRBJ2-7
CDR3nt: TGTGCCAGCAACTTGGGGGGTTGGAACGAGCAGTACTTC
CDR3aa: CASNLGGWNEQYF

v_gene: TRBV9
abundance: NA
d_gene: NA
j_gene: TRBJ2-1
CDR3nt: TGTGCCAGCAGCGTAGTAGGCGTCTGGGAGGATGAGCAGTTCTTC
CDR3aa: CASSVVGVWEDEQFF

v_gene: TRBV7-9
abundance: few
d_gene: NA
j_gene: TRBJ1-2
CDR3nt: TGTGCCAGCAGCTTAAACAGGGAGGGTGGCTACACCTTC
CDR3aa: CASSLNREGGYTF

v_gene: TRBV5-1
abundance: NA
d_gene: TRBD1
j_gene: TRBJ2-7
CDR3nt: TGCGCCAGCAGCTCCTGGACAGGGGGGGAGCAGTACTTC
CDR3aa: CASSSWTGGEQYF

v_gene: TRBV7-6
abundance: NA
d_gene: TRBD2
j_gene: TRBJ2-1
CDR3nt: TGTGCCAGCACCCCCAGCGGGAGCTCCTACAATGAGCAGTTCTTC
CDR3aa: CASTPSGSSYNEQFF

v_gene: TRBV5-6
abundance: NA
d_gene: NA
j_gene: TRBJ2-7
CDR3nt: TGTGCCAGCAGCTTGGTCTCTGATAAGCACGAGCAGTACTTC
CDR3aa: CASSLVSDKHEQYF

v_gene: TRBV5-1
abundance: NA
d_gene: TRBD2
j_gene: TRBJ2-3
CDR3nt: TGCGCCAGCAGCTTGCGGGGGGGCGATACGCAGTATTTT
CDR3aa: CASSLRGGDTQYF

v_gene: TRBV5-1
abundance: NA
d_gene: TRBD2
j_gene: TRBJ2-5
CDR3nt: TGCGCCAGCAGCTTGGCCTTAGCGGGAGTGGAGACCCAGTACTTC
CDR3aa: CASSLALAGVETQYF

v_gene: TRBV6-6
abundance: NA
d_gene: NA
j_gene: TRBJ2-5
CDR3nt: TGTGCCAGCAGTGCCTCACGGGTCAAAGAGACCCAGTACTTC
CDR3aa: CASSASRVKETQYF

v_gene: TRBV7-3
abundance: NA
d_gene: NA
j_gene: TRBJ2-3
CDR3nt: TGTGCCAGCAGACCTACTGCGGGATCACAGGCGGCAGGGACGCAGTATTTT
CDR3aa: CASRPTAGSQAAGTQYF

v_gene: TRBV30
abundance: NA
d_gene: TRBD1
j_gene: TRBJ2-5
CDR3nt: TGTGCCTGGAGGGAGCAGGGGGCATGGGAGACCCAGTACTTC
CDR3aa: CAWREQGAWETQYF

v_gene: TRBV6-6
abundance: few
d_gene: NA
j_gene: TRBJ2-5
CDR3nt: TGTGCCAGCAGTTACGCACTACTTGGCACCCAGTACTTC
CDR3aa: CASSYALLGTQYF

v_gene: TRBV7-9
abundance: NA
d_gene: NA
j_gene: TRBJ2-2
CDR3nt: TGTGCCAGCAGCCCAATTAACACCGGGGAGCTGTTTTTT
CDR3aa: CASSPINTGELFF

v_gene: TRBV7-9
abundance: NA
d_gene: TRBD2
j_gene: TRBJ2-5
CDR3nt: TGTGCCAGCAGCTTACTTCTAGCGGGAGGGCCTAAGACCCAGTACTTC
CDR3aa: CASSLLLAGGPKTQYF

v_gene: TRBV2
abundance: NA
d_gene: NA
j_gene: TRBJ1-2
CDR3nt: TGTGCCAGCAGTGAGACTGTCTATGGCTACACCTTC
CDR3aa: CASSETVYGYTF

v_gene: TRBV5-4
abundance: once
d_gene: NA
j_gene: TRBJ2-3
CDR3nt: TGTGCCAGCAGCCCCGAGTGGGGCGACAGCACAGATACGCAGTATTTT
CDR3aa: CASSPEWGDSTDTQYF

v_gene: TRBV7-8
abundance: NA
d_gene: NA
j_gene: TRBJ2-1
CDR3nt: TGTGCCAGCAGCCGCGGGCTTATCCTCTACAATGAGCAGTTCTTC
CDR3aa: CASSRGLILYNEQFF

v_gene: TRBV7-9
abundance: NA
d_gene: TRBD2
j_gene: TRBJ2-3
CDR3nt: TGTGCCAGCGCTGCAAGCGGGGGGGCCGATGATACGCAGTATTTT
CDR3aa: CASAASGGADDTQYF

v_gene: TRBV5-1
abundance: NA
d_gene: NA
j_gene: TRBJ2-3
CDR3nt: TGCGCCAGCACCCTCCCCTGGACTAATACGCAGTATTTT
CDR3aa: CASTLPWTNTQYF